The clone carrying this T cell receptor (beta chain) appeared once. What it binds is unknown. Data came from immunoSEQ multiplex PCR; TCRdb stores just in-frame clones and leaves some out. This table holds about 130,000 clones, approximately 86% found once. Germline trimming cut 1 base from V and 4 bases from J; bases unmatched to any gene: 6. The germline CDR1 and CDR2 sequences are SGHTA and FQGNSA. The CDR3 consists of 16 residues. No infections or other immune events were documented during collection. This sample stems from a study of identifying expanded T cells in peripheral blood. Overall study results and limits: Across healthy donors, higher total template counts meant significantly greater approximately two-week count variance. Approximately 1.1 clones differed between technical replicates, versus around 15 and 19 over time.

The source of this sequence is a person aged 18-70 years in good health. The chain carries TRBV7-2 and TRBJ2-3; 9 bases are shared with TRBD2. Sequences were obtained from blood. The CDR3: CASSLVAGAEADTQYF. In DNA, the CDR3 is TGTGCCAGCAGCTTAGTAGCGGGGGCCGAGGCAGATACGCAGTATTTT.